This TCR beta chain was sequenced during a study of blood T cell repertoires in COVID-19. Overall study: COVID-19 samples collected from the United States, Italy and Spain covered acute and convalescent phases. T cells, B-cell-depleted T cells, or PBMCs provided the cDNA or gDNA that served as material.

Method: immunoSEQ multiplex PCR; TCRdb's copy keeps in-frame clones and lacks some. The repertoire consists of about 180,000 clones, with under 85% occurring once and the leading ten covering roughly 7%. V dropped 10 bases and J dropped 3 bases, with 15 bases sitting between them. From germline, CDR1 is MNHEY and CDR2 SMNVEV (reference sequence). The CDR3 spans 13 residues. The sequence was obtained from a human donor in a cohort sampled during active COVID-19. The genes are TRBV27 and TRBJ2-5; D gene ambiguous. The sequenced material came from peripheral blood. This CDR3 is CATLNRVKETQYF. CDR3 DNA: TGTGCCACCCTGAACCGCGTCAAAGAGACCCAGTACTTC.